This T cell receptor beta chain was observed in a study of Ad26.COV2.S vaccination and SARS-CoV-2 variants. Study-wide findings and caveats: Researchers cautioned that TCR breadth and depth analyses may have underestimated total T cell responses.

Comment on this clone: Its antigen is currently unknown.

Here immunoSEQ multiplex PCR was the method, and the copy in TCRdb shows in-frame clones only, minus some. The sample contains about 420,000 clones, roughly 88% of which appear only once. This sample's treatment: roughly 20 received Ad26.COV2.S at low or high dose, single or two shots; about 5 received placebo; per-sample allocation not given. The investigators took samples on day 63 after the first vaccine or placebo injection. CDR1 and CDR2 from the germline V gene are MDHEN and SYDVKM. V was shortened by 3 bases and J by 0 bases, with 14 bases between the two germline ends. This CDR3 region has 16 residues.

The chain couples TRBV28 to TRBJ1-1, with no clear D. The receptor was isolated from a person aged 18 to 65 who received the Ad26.COV2.S COVID-19 vaccine or a placebo. The sample in question was peripheral blood, obtained in a trial of Ad26.COV2.S vaccine versus placebo. The CDR3 region is CASSFTAARLNTEAFF. The CDR3 DNA reads as TGTGCCAGCAGTTTTACGGCAGCCCGTTTGAACACTGAAGCTTTCTTT.